This T cell receptor (beta chain) was sequenced for a study of T-cell memory formation after mild COVID-19. TCRdb independently ran MiXCR on the 5' RACE reads; one entry per CDR3 protein. Of 350,000 to 550,000 distinct CDR3 sequences listed, 15% to 20% are singletons. The table lists this clonotype with a few counts. Its antigen is unknown. The CDR3 runs 13 residues. V gave up 4 bases and J gave up 4 bases, with 8 bases separating them. The germline CDR1 and CDR2 sequences are SNHLY and FYNNEI. Findings and limits, study-wide: Among contracting clones, CD4+ were mainly CM/EM and CD8+ enriched in EMRA.

This receptor was identified in a man younger than 30 who had mild COVID-19 (a few samples of this study predate the infection). Cell type and time point are not known. Sequencing was carried out using PBMCs or a T cell subset sorted from them (not recorded which). This chain uses TRBV2 with TRBJ1-3; D is uncertain. CDR3: CASSGTVGNTIYF. The CDR3 region has the DNA TGTGCCAGCAGTGGGACCGTCGGAAACACCATATATTTT.